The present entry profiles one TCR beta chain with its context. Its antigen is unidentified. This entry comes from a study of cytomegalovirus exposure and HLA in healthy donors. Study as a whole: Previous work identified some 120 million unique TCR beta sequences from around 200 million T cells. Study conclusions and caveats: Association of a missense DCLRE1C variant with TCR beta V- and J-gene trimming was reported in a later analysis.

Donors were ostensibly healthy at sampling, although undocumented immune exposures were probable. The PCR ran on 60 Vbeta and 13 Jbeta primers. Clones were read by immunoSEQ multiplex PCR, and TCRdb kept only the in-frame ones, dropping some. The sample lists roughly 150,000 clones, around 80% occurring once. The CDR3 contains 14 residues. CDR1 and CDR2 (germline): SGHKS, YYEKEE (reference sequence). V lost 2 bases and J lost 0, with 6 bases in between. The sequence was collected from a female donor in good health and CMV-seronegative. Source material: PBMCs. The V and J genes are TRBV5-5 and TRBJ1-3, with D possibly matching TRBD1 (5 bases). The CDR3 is CASSFTGSGNTIYF. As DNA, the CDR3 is TGTGCCAGCAGCTTTACAGGCTCTGGAAACACCATATATTTT.